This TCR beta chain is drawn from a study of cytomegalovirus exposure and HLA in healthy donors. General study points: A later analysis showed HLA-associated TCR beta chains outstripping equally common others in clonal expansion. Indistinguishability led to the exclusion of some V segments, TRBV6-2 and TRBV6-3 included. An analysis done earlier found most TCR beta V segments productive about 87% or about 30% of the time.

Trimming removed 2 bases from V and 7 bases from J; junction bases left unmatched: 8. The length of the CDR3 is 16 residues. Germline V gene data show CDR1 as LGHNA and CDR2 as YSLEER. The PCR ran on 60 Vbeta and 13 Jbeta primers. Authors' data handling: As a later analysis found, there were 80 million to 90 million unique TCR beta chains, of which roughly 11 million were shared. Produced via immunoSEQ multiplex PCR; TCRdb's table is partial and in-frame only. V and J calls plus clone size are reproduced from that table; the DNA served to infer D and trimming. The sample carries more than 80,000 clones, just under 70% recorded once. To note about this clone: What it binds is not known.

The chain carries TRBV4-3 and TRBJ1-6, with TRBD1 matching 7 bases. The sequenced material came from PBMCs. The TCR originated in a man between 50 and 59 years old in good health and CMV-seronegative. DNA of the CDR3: TGCGCCAGCAGCCAACGGTTCGGGACAGCCAATTCACCCCTCCACTTT. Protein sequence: CASSQRFGTANSPLHF.